The 20 T cell receptor beta chains below all came from one sample that was sequenced in a study of radiation and T cells in renal cell carcinoma. Time point reported: blood 2 weeks post-SBRT. Indicated treatment: 15 Gy SBRT to primary tumor, nephrectomy 4 weeks later. Measured with immunoSEQ multiplex PCR; TCRdb has only the in-frame clones, and not every one. The data contain some 120,000 clones, about 81% of them singletons. Material: blood, obtained from a patient whose treatment included radiotherapy and nephrectomy. The receptors derive from a woman aged 60-75 years with renal cell carcinoma.

The V and J genes are TRBV2 and TRBJ1-2; D might be TRBD1 (6 bases). This CDR3 is 15 amino acids long. Germline values: CDR1 SNHLY, CDR2 FYNNEI. Trimming stripped 6 bases from V and 4 bases from J, with 18 bases between. The CDR3 loop reads CASSASGGAGYGYTF. The CDR3 DNA reads as TGTGCCAGCAGCGCCAGCGGGGGCGCGGGCTATGGCTACACCTTC.

The CDR3 spells CASSIGPYEQYF. In DNA, the CDR3 is TGTGCCAGTAGTATTGGACCTTACGAGCAGTACTTC. The V call is TRBV19, the J call TRBJ2-7; D call uncertain. Trimming took off 3 bases at V and 4 bases at J, with 7 bases between the two ends. CDR3 size: 12 residues. Germline V gene lookup returns CDR1 LNHDA and CDR2 SQIVND (reference sequence).

The chain combines TRBV9 with TRBJ2-1, with 9 bases lining up with TRBD1. The V gene's germline CDR1 is SGDLS and CDR2 YYNGEE. This CDR3 spans 14 amino acids. V was pared by 4 bases and J by 7 bases, with 6 bases of the junction left unmatched. The DNA for the CDR3 is TGTGCCAGCAGCATGCGGGACAGGGTAAATGAGCAGTTCTTC. Protein sequence: CASSMRDRVNEQFF.

The V gene is TRBV5-6, the J gene TRBJ2-5, with D perhaps TRBD1 (6 bases). The CDR3 runs to 16 residues. Germline CDR1 and CDR2: SGHDT and YYEEEE. The V gene lost 2 bases and the J gene lost 0 bases, with 14 bases spanning the gap. CDR3 in amino acids: CASSFGRTGNQETQYF. The CDR3 bases are TGTGCCAGCAGCTTCGGGCGAACAGGGAACCAAGAGACCCAGTACTTC.

CDR3 region: CASSLQGSSSYNEQFF. CDR3 DNA: TGCGCCAGCAGCTTACAGGGCTCGAGCTCCTACAATGAGCAGTTCTTC. The chain combines TRBV5-1 with TRBJ2-1, with TRBD1 as a possible D gene (6 bases). The CDR3 runs 16 residues. CDR1 is SGHRS and CDR2 is YFSETQ in the germline V gene. Trimming cost V 2 bases and J 0 bases, with 12 bases left between them.

On this clone: Possible read error: a much larger clone is one base away. V usage is TRBV7-2 and J usage is TRBJ2-7; the match to TRBD1 covers 9 bases. The CDR3 covers 14 residues. Germline values: CDR1 SGHTA, CDR2 FQGNSA. The trim removed 1 base at V and 2 bases at J, leaving 0 bases unmatched. CDR3 in amino acids: CASSLGTGAYEQYF. CDR3 sequence (DNA): TGTGCCAGCAGCTTAGGGACAGGGGCCTACGAGCAGTACTTC.

The chain uses TRBV28 and TRBJ1-2, with 7 bases aligning to TRBD1. The CDR3 totals 14 residues. After removal of 3 bases from V and 7 bases from J, the junction contained 8 bases not matched to a gene. Germline CDR1 and CDR2: MDHEN and SYDVKM. In DNA, the CDR3 is TGTGCCAGCAGTTTCGCCGACAGGGAAGGTGGCTACACCTTC. It is translated as CASSFADREGGYTF.

The CDR3 here is CASSQDKGAPTYSYTDTQYF. The CDR3 nucleotides read TGCGCCAGCAGCCAAGATAAAGGAGCCCCAACATACTCTTACACAGATACGCAGTATTTT. The genes are TRBV4-1 and TRBJ2-3; D is unresolved. The CDR3 is 20 amino acids. The ends were cut back, 0 bases at V and 2 bases at J, with 24 bases in the middle. Germline values: CDR1 MGHRA, CDR2 YSYEKL.

The V call is TRBV11-2, the J call TRBJ1-4, with 11 nucleotides matching TRBD1. Per the germline V gene, CDR1 is SGHAT and CDR2 is FQNNGV. J gave up 7 bases and V 5 bases, and 6 bases lay outside the gene matches. The CDR3 has 15 amino acids. CDR3: CASSQIGTGGEKLFF. The CDR3, as DNA: TGTGCCAGCAGCCAGATCGGGACAGGGGGTGAAAAACTGTTTTTT.

V is TRBV5-4 and J is TRBJ1-4, with TRBD1 as a possible D gene (6 bases). The germline CDR1 and CDR2 sequences are SGHNT and YYREEE (reference sequence). V gave up 4 bases and J gave up 3 bases, with 13 bases separating them. This CDR3 region has 15 residues. The CDR3 nucleotides are TGTGCCAGCAGCCACGTTCAGGGGCCTAATGAAAAACTGTTTTTT. Its protein product is CASSHVQGPNEKLFF.

The V and J genes are TRBV7-3 and TRBJ1-1; TRBD1 aligns across 8 bases. The germline CDR1 and CDR2 sequences are SGHTA and FQGTGA. V lost 2 bases and J lost 7; bases outside the gene matches: 6. CDR3 length equals 14 residues. The CDR3 region has the DNA TGTGCCAGCAGCTTAGCCCCTGACAGGGGTGAAGCTTTCTTT. Amino acids: CASSLAPDRGEAFF.

The chain joins TRBV25-1 to TRBJ2-1; weak D call: TRBD1 (6 bases). The CDR3 is 17 amino acids. Germline CDR1 MGHDK, CDR2 SYGVNS. With 4 bases removed from V and 4 bases from J, the gap between germline ends came to 20 bases. The CDR3 reads CASSGDTVPNRYNEQFF. As DNA, the CDR3 is TGTGCCAGCAGTGGGGACACCGTTCCGAACAGATACAATGAGCAGTTCTTC. The whole variable domain, filled in from reference TRBV25-1 and TRBJ2-1, reads EADIYQTPRYLVIGTGKKITLECSQTMGHDKMYWYQQDPGMELHLIHYSYGVNSTEKGDLSSESTVSRIRTEHFPLTLESARPSHTSQYLCASSGDTVPNRYNEQFFGPGTRLTVL.

This clone showed up just a few times. The genes are TRBV27 and TRBJ1-1, with D possibly matching TRBD1 (5 bases). Germline values: CDR1 MNHEY, CDR2 SMNVEV (reference sequence). Trimming cost V 3 bases and J 6 bases, with 14 bases left between them. The CDR3 is made up of 14 amino acids. CDR3: CASSFLGGGAEAFF. DNA for the CDR3: TGTGCCAGCAGTTTCCTGGGTGGGGGGGCTGAAGCTTTCTTT.

The J gene is TRBJ2-1, the V gene TRBV6-1; D uncertain. The CDR3 sequence is 13 residues long. In germline, CDR1 is MNHNS, CDR2 SASEGT. The V gene lost 6 bases and the J gene lost 0 bases, with 6 bases spanning the gap. CDR3 bases: TGTGCCAGCAGATCCAGCTCCTACAATGAGCAGTTCTTC. Translation gives CASRSSSYNEQFF.

This clone was observed a few times. The CDR3 bases are TGTGCCAGCACCCCTGACAGCCTCAAAAACATTCAGTACTTC. Encoded protein: CASTPDSLKNIQYF. The V call is TRBV2, the J call TRBJ2-4, with D possibly TRBD1 on 5 matching bases. V was trimmed by 7 bases and J by 3 bases, leaving 13 bases between them. Germline lookup yields CDR1 SNHLY and CDR2 FYNNEI. The CDR3 is made up of 14 amino acids.

The rearrangement links TRBV6-4 to TRBJ1-1; D remains ambiguous. Deletions cut 0 bases from V and 3 bases from J, with 5 bases between. The CDR3 runs to 13 residues. CDR1 MRHNA and CDR2 SNTAGT come from the germline V gene. Written as DNA, the CDR3 is TGTGCCAGCAGTGACTCAGGGTACACTGAAGCTTTCTTT. Translated: CASSDSGYTEAFF.

The rearrangement joins TRBV9 to TRBJ2-3; perhaps TRBD1 as D (6 bases). The germline CDR1 and CDR2 sequences are SGDLS and YYNGEE. This CDR3 is built from 17 residues. V dropped 0 bases and J dropped 5 bases, with 19 bases sitting between them. The CDR3 here is CASSVASGTYIQDTQYF. CDR3 coding DNA: TGTGCCAGCAGCGTAGCTAGTGGGACATACATTCAAGATACGCAGTATTTT.

The CDR3 DNA reads as TGTGCCATCAGTGAGTCGGGAGACAGAAACAATCAGCCCCAGCATTTT. Its protein product is CAISESGDRNNQPQHF. The chain couples TRBV10-3 to TRBJ1-5, with D perhaps TRBD1 (5 bases). CDR3 length equals 16 residues. CDR1 ENHRY and CDR2 SYGVKD come from the germline V gene. Between the trimmed V and J ends, which lost 0 bases and 3 bases, there was a span of 12 bases.

In its sample, this clone was seen a few times. The rearrangement uses TRBV29-1 and TRBJ1-2; no clear D. Trimming pared 7 bases from V and 4 bases from J, leaving 19 bases between. The CDR3 is made up of 14 amino acids. Germline V gene lookup returns CDR1 SQVTM and CDR2 ANQGSEA. In DNA form, the CDR3 reads TGCAGCGGAACCACAGAGGGAGGTCTCTATGGCTACACCTTC. As protein: CSGTTEGGLYGYTF.

The count of this clone is one. The chain recombines TRBV11-3 with TRBJ2-1, with TRBD2 identical over 10 bases. Unmatched junction bases numbered 4, after V lost 4 bases and J lost 13 bases. CDR3 length: 12 residues. Germline lookup yields CDR1 SGHNT and CDR2 YENEEA. CDR3 in amino acids: CASSSGLAEQFF. For the CDR3, the DNA is TGTGCCAGCAGCTCAGGACTAGCGGAACAGTTCTTC.